Listed below are T cell receptor beta chains from one sample, sequenced in a study of blood T cell repertoires in COVID-19. The assay was immunoSEQ multiplex PCR, and TCRdb's table has in-frame clones only and misses some. Of about 200,000 clones listed, approximately 78% are singletons. Sequencing was carried out using peripheral blood. These receptors all come from a woman aged 80 or over with COVID-19, enrolled during active disease. Both conserved end residues are trimmed from each CDR3. Each record gives: J gene, V gene, CDR3 protein.

>TRBJ2-1|TRBV5-6
ASSLGQVLIDEQF
>TRBJ2-7|TRBV15
ATSRDRGYEQY
>TRBJ1-2|TRBV5-1
ASSLQGDYGYT
>TRBJ2-7|TRBV9
ASSVVQESYEQY
>TRBJ2-1|TRBV30
AWSVLRNNEQF
>TRBJ1-5|TRBV28
ASRGGGRHQPQH
>TRBJ1-3|TRBV19
ASNLRTGGNTIY
>TRBJ1-2|TRBV24-1
ATSDLDRDYGYT
>TRBJ1-1|TRBV7-2
ASSYGGPRPEAF
>TRBJ1-6|TRBV28
ASSLFRLQYNSPLH
>TRBJ1-2|TRBV28
ASYRVPFGYT
>TRBJ2-1|TRBV2
ANSLGTDVDNEQF
>TRBJ1-2|TRBV2
ASSQGLDYGYT
>TRBJ2-3|TRBV18
ASSPSTLLAGDRDTQY
>TRBJ2-7|TRBV7-3
ASSSGQGRYGEQY
>TRBJ1-1|TRBV5-1
ASSSRTGINTEAF
>TRBJ1-1|TRBV18
ASSPSKNSEAF
>TRBJ2-2|TRBV30
AWSVRGLAGAGELF
>TRBJ1-1|TRBV6-6
ASTEQGMNTEAF
>TRBJ1-1|TRBV30
AWTDFNTEAF
>TRBJ2-5|TRBV18
ASSPGAGGETQY
>TRBJ2-7|TRBV18
ASSPDGLTYEQY
>TRBJ2-7|TRBV7-2
ASSSQTVTYEQY
>TRBJ1-4|TRBV3-1/TRBV3-2
ASGHLGEKLF
>TRBJ2-7|TRBV10-3
AISEPSSGSYEQY
>TRBJ2-6|TRBV19
ASSASAARGANVLT
>TRBJ1-3|TRBV15
ATTAGSGNTIY
>TRBJ1-4|TRBV3-1/TRBV3-2
ASSPPTGGTEKLF
>TRBJ2-5|TRBV7-6
ASSLDISRETQY
>TRBJ2-5|TRBV2
ASSAPEFRETQY
>TRBJ2-1|TRBV5-6
ASSSLARADGEQF
>TRBJ2-1|TRBV29-1
SVGEVYNEQF
>TRBJ2-1|TRBV19
ASSRRTSGRLGEQF
>TRBJ1-2|TRBV5-3
ARSFQGGRYGYT
>TRBJ1-3|TRBV29-1
SVEGQSGNTIY
>TRBJ2-3|TRBV19
ASSMESRTDTQY
>TRBJ2-1|TRBV19
ASSILDAREQF
>TRBJ1-1|TRBV9
ASSADTPNTEAF
>TRBJ2-7|TRBV5-1
ASSLAVGGAAYEQY
>TRBJ1-2|TRBV19
ASSRGGTLSYGYT
>TRBJ2-7|TRBV11-2
ASSFSLAGGPIEQY
>TRBJ2-5|TRBV5-1
ASSPGGLAGAGETQY
>TRBJ2-5|TRBV6-2/TRBV6-3
ASSYNRGTQY
>TRBJ1-3|TRBV28
ASGLPGAGNTIY
>TRBJ1-5|TRBV28
ASSSAQVSNQPQH
>TRBJ2-5|TRBV10-2
ATRSGGSQETQY
>TRBJ2-1|TRBV19
ASSFMSGQPYNEQF
>TRBJ2-2|TRBV12-3/TRBV12-4
ASSRGFVELF
>TRBJ1-2|TRBV5-1
ASSFGTAFYSSNYGYT
>TRBJ2-3|TRBV28
ASSLAGGFTDTQY
>TRBJ1-1|TRBV6-5
ASTLTGGSAEAF
>TRBJ1-5|TRBV6-2/TRBV6-3
ASSYYGQGGQPQH
>TRBJ1-1|TRBV12-5
ASGLWRQGTEAF
>TRBJ2-2|TRBV7-2
ASSLALAGGGTGELF
>TRBJ1-1|TRBV7-9
ASSSLGDLPEAF
>TRBJ2-7|TRBV5-4
ASSPGLAYIYEQY
>TRBJ2-7|TRBV7-2
ASSKSTGSYEQY
>TRBJ2-7|TRBV27
ASSSLAGGSNEQY
>TRBJ2-7|TRBV29-1
SVEVAGSINEQY